The 12 T cell receptor beta chains given below trace back to one sample, sequenced in a study of blood T cell repertoires in COVID-19. Profiled with immunoSEQ multiplex PCR; TCRdb holds only in-frame clones, not every one. This repertoire shows about 190,000 clones, around 73% found once; its top ten account for 15% to 20%. The source material was PBMCs or T cells enriched from blood (not recorded which). These receptors were taken from a woman aged 45-65 years who had recovered from COVID-19.

This rearrangement joins TRBV11-3 to TRBJ2-1; D not resolved. This CDR3 is 13 amino acids long. The germline V gene has CDR1 SGHNT and CDR2 YENEEA. V lost 0 bases to trimming and J lost 5 bases, with 5 bases between them. Here the CDR3 DNA reads TGTGCCAGCAGCTTAGATAACAACAATGAGCAGTTCTTC. It encodes CASSLDNNNEQFF. Full variable domain (remainder filled in from reference TRBV11-3 and TRBJ2-1): EAGVVQSPRYKIIEKKQPVAFWCNPISGHNTLYWYLQNLGQGPELLIRYENEEAVDDSQLPKDRFSAERLKGVDSTLKIQPAELGDSAVYLCASSLDNNNEQFFGPGTRLTVL.

This clone was detected once. V gene TRBV11-2 combines with J gene TRBJ1-1, with D unclear. The CDR3 contains 14 residues. The V end lost 5 bases, the J end lost 0 bases, and 10 bases lay between the germline ends. The V gene's germline CDR1 is SGHAT and CDR2 FQNNGV. The CDR3 DNA follows: TGTGCCAGCAGCATCTATCCTATGAACACTGAAGCTTTCTTT. Its translation: CASSIYPMNTEAFF.

The rearrangement links TRBV27 to TRBJ1-6; D remains ambiguous. This CDR3 has 13 residues. The V end was cut by 5 bases, the J end by 9 bases, with 11 bases between. Germline assignment: CDR1 MNHEY and CDR2 SMNVEV (reference sequence). The CDR3, as DNA: TGTGCCAGCAGTGCTACTTGGAGTTCACCCCTCCACTTT. As protein: CASSATWSSPLHF.

The V gene is TRBV5-5, the J gene TRBJ2-1; 8 bases match TRBD2. Per the germline V gene, CDR1 is SGHKS and CDR2 is YYEKEE (reference sequence). J gave up 4 bases and V 4 bases, and 10 bases lay outside the gene matches. The CDR3 sequence is 16 residues long. For the CDR3, the DNA is TGTGCCAGCAGCCAAACCTCTAGCGGGCATTACAATGAGCAGTTCTTC. Amino acids: CASSQTSSGHYNEQFF.

The V and J genes are TRBV24-1 and TRBJ2-1; D is perhaps TRBD2 (6 bases). This CDR3 contains 16 residues. Germline V gene data show CDR1 as KGHDR and CDR2 as SFDVKD. The V end was cut by 3 bases, the J end by 9 bases, with 20 bases between. CDR3 DNA sequence: TGTGCCACCAGTGATCCCACGGGCGGGACCCTCGGTGAGCAGTTCTTC. This translates into CATSDPTGGTLGEQFF.

This clone came up once. J is TRBJ2-7 and V is TRBV28; perhaps TRBD2 as D (5 bases). Germline V gene sequence: CDR1 MDHEN, CDR2 SYDVKM. This CDR3 region has 12 residues. Trimming shortened V by 6 bases and J by 6 bases, and 12 bases separated the two germline ends. CDR3 region: CASRPAGLEQYF. CDR3 bases: TGTGCCAGCAGACCTGCGGGCCTCGAGCAGTACTTC.

The chain is built from TRBV5-1 and TRBJ2-3, with 7 bases matching TRBD2. The V segment lost 1 base and the J segment 2 bases; nucleotides outside the gene matches: 1. Germline assignment: CDR1 SGHRS and CDR2 YFSETQ. The CDR3 is made up of 14 amino acids. CDR3 amino acids: CASSLSGTTDTQYF. CDR3 DNA: TGCGCCAGCAGCTTGAGCGGGACCACAGATACGCAGTATTTT.

The chain recombines TRBV19 with TRBJ2-1; unclear D gene. CDR1 is LNHDA, CDR2 SQIVND, per germline (reference sequence). The CDR3 extends over 15 amino acids. Trimming removed 3 bases at V and 7 bases at J, with 16 bases between. The CDR3 DNA reads as TGTGCCAGTAGTATTGAGCGAGGCCCCGTAAATGAGCAGTTCTTC. Translating it yields CASSIERGPVNEQFF.

The chain recombines TRBV6-1 with TRBJ2-7; D is ambiguous. The CDR3 covers 13 residues. In germline, CDR1 is MNHNS, CDR2 SASEGT. Trimming left V 2 bases short and J 4 bases short, with 9 bases between. The CDR3 nucleotides are TGTGCCAGCAGTGAAATTGTCGGTTACGAGCAGTACTTC. It translates to CASSEIVGYEQYF.

The chain uses TRBV11-3 and TRBJ2-5; 11 bases are a match to TRBD1. The V and J ends lost 0 bases and 5 bases, in that order; junction bases with no gene match: 11. Germline CDR1 SGHNT, CDR2 YENEEA. The CDR3 has 18 residues. CDR3 residues: CASSLDPTGTGGLETQYF. As DNA, the CDR3 is TGTGCCAGCAGCTTAGACCCTACCGGGACAGGGGGTCTGGAGACCCAGTACTTC.

This clone was detected only once. CDR3 sequence reads: CASRFLTGPNEKLFF. The CDR3, as DNA: TGTGCCAGCAGATTCCTGACAGGGCCAAATGAAAAACTGTTTTTT. The chain couples TRBV6-5 to TRBJ1-4; TRBD1 agrees at 7 bases. The germline V gene has CDR1 MNHEY and CDR2 SVGAGI. The V segment lost 6 bases and the J segment 5 bases; nucleotides outside the gene matches: 9. The CDR3 sequence is 15 residues long.

V gene TRBV7-9 combines with J gene TRBJ2-1; D is unclear. CDR1 is SEHNR and CDR2 is FQNEAQ in the germline V gene (reference sequence). The CDR3 spans 14 residues. V lost 1 base to trimming and J lost 8 bases, with 12 bases between them. The CDR3 region has the DNA TGTGCCAGCAGCTTAGAGTACTACCGGGATGAGCAGTTCTTC. It codes for CASSLEYYRDEQFF.